This T cell receptor beta chain was documented in a study of tumor-infiltrating lymphocytes in primary liver carcinoma (dated 2017 in TCRdb). Turning to the overall study: Of the five patients (three men and two women, aged 30 to 69 years), four had hepatocellular carcinoma and one had combined HCC and intrahepatic cholangiocarcinoma. The five patients had tumors staged T1-T3 N0M0, with maximum diameters ranging from about 4.2 to 11 cm. Roughly 3.5 to 7.5 million productive TCRbeta reads were obtained per sample, and no significant difference in read depth was found between tissue types. For each liver tumor, the study sampled five regions along with adjacent normal tissue and blood, and applied TCRbeta repertoire sequencing, expression microarrays and whole-exome sequencing. A total of 35 specimens from 5 patients, comprising about 25 tumor regions, 5 adjacent noncancerous liver tissues and 5 peripheral blood samples, were covered by TCRbeta repertoire sequencing. To link TCRbeta repertoire diversity to the local molecular phenotype, the 20 to 25 tumor region samples were profiled with Agilent mRNA microarrays. High reproducibility was observed for the technical replicate repertoires, with mean shared-clone rates about 0.92 and correlation coefficients above 0.95.

This clonotype was picked up many times. Its cognate antigen has yet to be identified. It has no much larger one-base neighbor in the sample; base qualities were not kept. Total RNA and DNA were co-extracted without cell sorting from around 20-30 mg of bulk tissue using the AllPrep DNA/RNA mini kit. Between November 2015 and early 2016, about 5 patients in China with histopathologically diagnosed primary liver carcinoma had their tumors surgically resected. At the time of sampling, the patients had chronic HBV infection and had not received any treatment. Five spatially separated regions were sampled per tumor: superior, inferior, left-lateral and right-lateral poles, plus the tumor centre. More than 90% viable tumor cells were found by histology in every tumor sample. Each fresh piece of tumor and adjacent tissue was cut in two, with one half stored in RNAlater at -80 degrees C and the other half sent for histology.

Cut back by 5 bases and 2 bases, the V and J ends lie 7 bases apart. The CDR3 contains 12 residues, cysteine and phenylalanine counted. Left in the record is the CDR3 DNA by itself, 36 bases read in frame from the first base. A constant-region primer and ProtoScript II reverse transcriptase were used to reverse-transcribe TCRbeta-specific cDNA from approximately 550 ng total RNA. TCRbeta libraries were built with three nested multiplex PCR rounds, a slightly modified ARM-PCR procedure. The first two PCR rounds used multiplex TRBV1-TRBV30 forward primers with a Cbeta reverse primer, each for 10 cycles. Sample barcodes and Illumina adapters were attached in a final 25-cycle PCR using Deep VentR polymerase. Before sequencing, amplicons of 200-500 bp were gel-purified using a QIAquick gel extraction kit. The TCRbeta amplicons were sequenced with 250-bp paired-end reads on an Illumina HiSeq 2500. The original methods were these. Trimmomatic v0.33 was used to quality-trim the reads, and FLASH v1.2.11 was used to merge paired reads so that full CDR3 sequences could be recovered. V, D and J germline segments were assigned to the rearranged TCRbeta sequences by MiGEC v1.2.1b. Clonotype statistics and Shannon-Wiener diversity indices were computed with VDJtools v1.0.0. To reduce sampling bias, subsequent analyses other than the diversity analysis used only the 250 most abundant clonotypes in each sample. TCRdb handled the public reads itself, with Q25 trimming in fastp and clone calling in MiXCR, and kept productive beta chains. Each CDR3 protein gets just one entry, which takes the most common genes and DNA from the rows behind it. These V and J calls are TCRdb output, not the study's own analysis. Recorded for this sample are around 21,000 distinct CDR3 sequences; around 76% of them occurred a single time. Around two fifths of the sample comes from the top ten.

General study outcomes and caveats: Comparison of CD4+ and CD8+ T cell repertoires was precluded by the use of bulk unsorted samples. The top 250 clones accounted for a significantly greater share of the repertoire in tumors than in blood (p = 0.039). Only the TCR beta chain was sequenced, which likely underestimates true repertoire diversity because unpaired alpha chains were not captured. The study included only four or five patients, and the authors note findings should be validated in a larger study. Pairs of tumor regions showed greater repertoire overlap (mean roughly 36%) than tumor-adjacent pairs (roughly 17%) or tumor-blood pairs (approximately 14%), which is consistent with antigen-driven expansion. Just about 7.5-24% of top clones turned up in all five regions of a tumor, which suggests spatial heterogeneity among tumor-infiltrating T cells.

Sequenced sample: liver tumor tissue from sampling region 1. The cell subset or site label for this specimen denotes: tumor region T1, superior pole. The receptor was isolated from a man in his forties with primary liver carcinoma and hepatitis B virus infection. The sequence is built from TRBV12-3 or TRBV12-4 and TRBJ2-7; a weak D assignment points to TRBD2 (5 bases agree). The CDR3 reads CASSALAYEQYF. The DNA is TGTGCCAGCAGTGCACTAGCCTACGAGCAGTACTTC.